The text below deals with one TCR beta chain. TCRdb's copy holds only in-frame clones and misses some; the assay was immunoSEQ multiplex PCR. Among around 87,000 clones listed, approximately 87% were seen once. Time point reported: peripheral blood 6 weeks after treatment start. V shed 4 bases and J 6 bases; nucleotides not matched to a gene: 7. CDR1 is SGHNT and CDR2 is YYREEE in the germline V gene (reference sequence). The CDR3 length is 14 residues. The data derive from a study of PD-L1 blockade in urothelial cancer. Background on the study: Patients took up atezolizumab at some point between 2014 and 2015 at 1,200 mg intravenously every 3 weeks.

The sequence derives from a man between 65 and 85 years old with urothelial cancer. This specimen consisted of PBMCs, obtained around atezolizumab (anti-PD-L1) treatment. The J gene is TRBJ2-1, the V gene TRBV5-4; 7 bases are a match to TRBD2. CDR3 region: CASSRAGDGNEQFF. Here the CDR3 DNA reads TGTGCCAGCAGCAGGGCGGGAGACGGCAATGAGCAGTTCTTC.